Following are 7 T cell receptor beta chains from one sample sequenced in a study of T-cell reconstitution after alpha-beta-depleted transplantation in children. The TCRbeta library incorporated unique molecular identifiers. TCRdb re-called the PCR reads with MiXCR, one entry per CDR3 protein. The sample shows approximately 650,000 distinct CDR3 sequences, around 13% of them seen only once. The sample was PBMCs, taken before TCRalphabeta/CD19-depleted stem cell transplant. The receptors shown here come from a girl aged 2 to 9 with congenital amegakaryocytic thrombocytopenia, due to receive a stem cell transplant.

This clonotype came up many times. V usage is TRBV6-1 and J usage is TRBJ2-2; 7 bases map to TRBD1. Germline V CDR1 and CDR2: MNHNS, SASEGT. The CDR3 totals 15 residues. V dropped 5 bases and J dropped 1; count of bases not matched to a gene: 4. The DNA for the CDR3 is TGTGCCAGCAGTCCCGGGACAGAGAACACCGGGGAGCTGTTTTTT. Translation: CASSPGTENTGELFF.

This clonotype has at least ten counts. The rearrangement joins TRBV20-1 to TRBJ2-3; D might be TRBD1 or TRBD2, each matching 5 bases. The germline V gene has CDR1 DFQATT and CDR2 SNEGSKA (reference sequence). The length of the CDR3 is 12 residues. CDR3 coding DNA: TGCAGCGGGGACCGACGCACAGATACGCAGTATTTT. Translating it yields CSGDRRTDTQYF.

The chain uses TRBV12-3 or TRBV12-4 and TRBJ2-5; 14 nucleotides line up with TRBD2. The ends lost 5 bases at V and 5 bases at J; junction bases unmatched: 4. The CDR3 totals 15 residues. CDR3 nucleotides: TGTGCCAGCAGTCGGGGACTAGCGGGAGTGGAGACCCAGTACTTC. Protein: CASSRGLAGVETQYF.

This clonotype was observed at least ten times. Germline is not matched at one junction end, which may reflect a read error. V usage is TRBV5-1 and J usage is TRBJ2-7, with 7 nucleotides matching TRBD1. The CDR3 spans 14 residues. The V gene's germline CDR1 is SGHRS and CDR2 YFSETQ. The CDR3 DNA sequence: TGTGCCAGCAGTCTAACAGGGGACTCCTACGAGCAGTACTTC. It yields the protein CASSLTGDSYEQYF.

This clonotype was seen a handful of times. V and J are TRBV29-1 and TRBJ2-7; TRBD2 matches at 9 bases. CDR3 size: 13 residues. CDR1 and CDR2 (germline): SQVTM, ANQGSEA. V was clipped by 2 bases and J by 5 bases; unmatched bases: 4. CDR3 residues: CSVETSGRHEQYF. As DNA, the CDR3 is TGCAGCGTTGAAACTAGCGGGCGCCACGAGCAGTACTTC.

The rearrangement joins TRBV7-9 to TRBJ2-5, with a weak D call TRBD1 (6 bases). The CDR3 sequence is 14 residues long. V shed 5 bases and J shed 1 base, with 11 bases lying between them. The germline V gene has CDR1 SEHNR and CDR2 FQNEAQ (reference sequence). CDR3 in amino acids: CASSDPTGQETQYF. The DNA for the CDR3 is TGTGCCAGCAGCGACCCGACAGGCCAAGAGACCCAGTACTTC.

The chain links TRBV11-2 to TRBJ2-6, with D uncertain. The CDR3 consists of 18 residues. Looked up from germline, CDR1 is SGHAT and CDR2 is FQNNGV. V lost 5 bases and J 0 bases, leaving 17 bases between the germline ends. The CDR3 DNA reads TGTGCCAGCAGCCCTATCTCGCGGATTGTCTCTGGGGCCAACGTCCTGACTTTC. The encoded protein is CASSPISRIVSGANVLTF.